A selection of T cell receptor beta chains follows, all from one sample in a study of blood T cells in healthy people across ages. TCRdb called the 5' RACE reads again in MiXCR, with one record for every CDR3 protein. The data show 850,000 to 950,000 distinct CDR3 sequences, less than 35% seen once. The sample was blood. The receptors derive from a woman older than 75 in good health. CDR3s include the opening cysteine and the closing phenylalanine or tryptophan. Each record gives: J gene, D gene, clone size, V gene, CDR3 protein, CDR3 DNA. The D gene is left open where the match is weak. Clone sizes are given selectively: once, few, many, or a class where the clone is expanded.

TRBJ1-4 . few TRBV29-1 CSVDSGFREKLFF TGCAGCGTTGACTCGGGGTTCCGTGAAAAACTGTTTTTT
TRBJ1-6 . . TRBV6-6 CASRLALFPLHF TGTGCCAGCAGGTTAGCCCTGTTCCCCCTCCACTTT
TRBJ2-1 . few TRBV7-9 CASSLTLGNEQFF TGTGCCAGCAGCTTAACCCTAGGCAATGAGCAGTTCTTC
TRBJ1-1 . . TRBV28 CASGAPKAFF TGTGCCAGCGGGGCCCCGAAAGCTTTCTTT
TRBJ1-5 . . TRBV10-2 CASSESHSVNQPQHF TGCGCCAGCAGTGAGTCCCATTCGGTGAATCAGCCCCAGCATTTT
TRBJ2-3 TRBD1 many TRBV11-2 CASSSTTGGTDTQYF TGTGCCAGCAGCTCCACGACAGGGGGCACAGATACGCAGTATTTT
TRBJ2-3 TRBD2 many TRBV6-5 CASSYSGAGGSTDTQYF TGTGCCAGCAGTTACTCCGGGGCGGGGGGAAGCACAGATACGCAGTATTTT
TRBJ1-4 TRBD1 many TRBV6-2/TRBV6-3 CASSAHRDRGATNEKLFF TGTGCCAGCAGCGCCCATCGGGACAGGGGTGCAACTAATGAAAAACTGTTTTTT
TRBJ2-2 TRBD1 . TRBV27 CASSPGGLELFF TGTGCCAGCAGTCCAGGGGGTTTGGAGCTGTTTTTT
TRBJ2-7 TRBD1 . TRBV2 CASLLDQGVVEQYF TGTGCCAGCCTCCTGGACCAGGGGGTAGTCGAGCAGTACTTC
TRBJ2-1 . many TRBV9 CASTVGDPSFNEQFF TGTGCCAGCACTGTCGGGGACCCCTCCTTCAATGAGCAGTTCTTC
TRBJ1-5 . few TRBV21-1 CASSKAREGNQPQHF TGTGCCAGCAGCAAAGCGAGGGAAGGGAATCAGCCCCAGCATTTT
TRBJ1-2 . . TRBV20-1 CIPPLGGGAVGSGYTF TGCATCCCACCGCTCGGGGGGGGCGCGGTGGGTAGTGGCTACACCTTC
TRBJ2-2 . few TRBV5-1 CASSSRTGRELFF TGCGCCAGCAGCTCGAGGACCGGCCGGGAGCTGTTTTTT
TRBJ2-7 . many TRBV4-2 CASSQDSGREQYF TGTGCCAGCAGCCAAGATTCGGGGCGCGAGCAGTACTTC
TRBJ2-5 . . TRBV15 CATSRGWGGGGETQYF TGTGCCACCAGCAGAGGTTGGGGCGGGGGCGGGGAGACCCAGTACTTC
TRBJ2-7 . few TRBV7-2 CASSLGISEQYF TGTGCCAGCAGCTTAGGTATCTCCGAGCAGTACTTC
TRBJ1-2 TRBD1 many TRBV3-1 CASSRDSANYGYTF TGTGCCAGCAGCCGGGACAGTGCTAACTATGGCTACACCTTC
TRBJ1-2 . . TRBV14 CASSRELYGYTF TGTGCCAGCAGCAGGGAACTCTATGGCTACACCTTC
TRBJ1-2 TRBD1 few TRBV20-1 CSANYRGRGYGYTF TGCAGTGCTAATTACAGGGGGCGCGGCTATGGCTACACCTTC
TRBJ2-7 TRBD1 many TRBV18 CASSPGTGWEQYF TGTGCCAGCTCACCTGGGACAGGCTGGGAGCAGTACTTC
TRBJ2-7 TRBD1 many TRBV7-9 CASSLGRQGNYEQYF TGTGCCAGCAGCTTAGGCCGACAGGGCAACTACGAGCAGTACTTC
TRBJ2-2 . . TRBV5-1 CASSLEPLAGELFF TGCGCCAGCAGCTTGGAGCCCCTCGCCGGGGAGCTGTTTTTT
TRBJ2-4 . many TRBV12-3/TRBV12-4 CASSTTGLAKNIQYF TGTGCCAGCAGCACCACAGGGCTAGCCAAAAACATTCAGTACTTC
TRBJ2-1 TRBD2 . TRBV4-2 CACSQDLASGRKEQFF TGTGCCTGCAGCCAAGATTTAGCTAGCGGGAGGAAGGAACAGTTCTTC
TRBJ2-5 . many TRBV20-1 CSARSPKQPYQETQYF TGCAGTGCTAGGTCTCCGAAACAGCCGTACCAAGAGACCCAGTACTTC
TRBJ2-5 TRBD1 many TRBV7-2 CASNPWGQGLQETQYF TGTGCCAGCAACCCCTGGGGACAGGGGCTACAAGAGACCCAGTACTTC
TRBJ1-1 TRBD1 few TRBV27 CASSLGPGRGQNTEAFF TGTGCCAGCAGTTTAGGGCCCGGGAGGGGGCAGAACACTGAAGCTTTCTTT
TRBJ1-1 TRBD1 . TRBV7-2 CASSLGGTGESGTFF TGTGCCAGCAGCTTAGGGGGGACAGGGGAATCGGGAACTTTCTTT
TRBJ2-5 . many TRBV6-2/TRBV6-3 CATNHRGTQYF TGTGCCACCAACCATCGCGGGACCCAGTACTTC
TRBJ2-7 TRBD2 . TRBV7-7 CASSLSGSRNEQYF TGCGCTAGCAGCCTTAGCGGGAGTAGAAATGAGCAGTACTTC
TRBJ1-1 TRBD1 . TRBV5-5 CASSARQGGGTEAFF TGTGCCAGCAGCGCCCGACAGGGAGGGGGTACTGAAGCTTTCTTT
TRBJ1-1 . . TRBV6-6 CASSYGRDRPRNTEAFF TGTGCCAGCAGTTACGGGAGGGACCGGCCAAGGAACACTGAAGCTTTCTTT
TRBJ2-1 . few TRBV14 CASSPGERINNEQFF TGTGCCAGCAGCCCGGGGGAGCGGATCAACAATGAGCAGTTCTTC
TRBJ2-5 . many TRBV7-9 CASSSDRRQGTQYF TGTGCCAGCAGTTCGGACCGTCGCCAGGGGACCCAGTACTTC
TRBJ1-1 . few TRBV15 CATSRVRGMNTEAFF TGTGCCACCAGCAGAGTTCGGGGGATGAACACTGAAGCTTTCTTT